This TCR beta chain was found in a study of vaccination and CD4 T cells after COVID-19. The CDR3 has 15 amino acids. Trimming stripped 8 bases from V and 1 base from J, with 18 bases between. Per the germline V gene, CDR1 is MNHEY and CDR2 is SVGEGT. With respect to this clonotype: Its specificity is not known.

Study observations and caveats: Of the reactive clones in convalescent patients, a median 86.3% showed up only post-vaccination. Counts of SARS-CoV-2-reactive clonotypes had a median that went from roughly 21 to 40, a nonsignificant change.

Noted treatment: roughly ten-day PBMC culture with coronavirus spike peptide pools or control peptides (ViraFEST assay). Positive PCR tests were logged from March through December 2020, ahead of US Alpha, Beta and Delta variants. Cultured CD4+ T cells had their DNA profiled by the Oncomine TCR Beta short-read assay. The genomic DNA was obtained from cultured CD4+ T cells by extraction with the QIAamp micro DNA kit. TCRdb passed the PCR reads through MiXCR, listing each CDR3 protein once. The sample includes approximately 13,000 distinct CDR3 sequences, about 47% of them seen just once. The chain carries TRBV6-2 or TRBV6-3 and TRBJ2-7, with D perhaps TRBD1 (6 bases). The TCR comes from a human donor who had recovered from COVID-19. Sequenced material: CD4+ T cells from blood, cultured in vitro. CDR3 in amino acids: CASRESGTPSYEQYF. CDR3 nucleotide sequence: TGTGCCAGCCGAGAATCTGGGACACCATCCTACGAGCAGTACTTC.